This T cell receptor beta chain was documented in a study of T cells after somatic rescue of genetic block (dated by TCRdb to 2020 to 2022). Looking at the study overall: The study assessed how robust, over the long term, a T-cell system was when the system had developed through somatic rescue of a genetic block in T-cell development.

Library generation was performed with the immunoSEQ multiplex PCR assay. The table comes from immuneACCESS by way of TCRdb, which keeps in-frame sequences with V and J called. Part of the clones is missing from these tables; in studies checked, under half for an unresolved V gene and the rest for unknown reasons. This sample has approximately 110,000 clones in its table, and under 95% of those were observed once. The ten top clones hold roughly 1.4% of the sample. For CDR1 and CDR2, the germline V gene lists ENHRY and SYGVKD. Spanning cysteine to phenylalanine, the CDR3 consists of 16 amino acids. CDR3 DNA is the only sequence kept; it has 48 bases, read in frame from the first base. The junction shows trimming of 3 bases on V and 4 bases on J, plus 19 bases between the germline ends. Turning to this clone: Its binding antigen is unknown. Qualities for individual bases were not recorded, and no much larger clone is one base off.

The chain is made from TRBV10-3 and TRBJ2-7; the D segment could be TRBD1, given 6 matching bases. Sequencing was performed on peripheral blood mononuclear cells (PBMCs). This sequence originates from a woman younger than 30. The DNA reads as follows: TGTGCCATCAGTGACATACCTCCGGGACACCAGTACGAGCAGTACTTC. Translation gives CAISDIPPGHQYEQYF.